The 25 T cell receptor beta chains reported below all come from one sample, sequenced in a study of identical twins. TCRdb reprocessed the 5' RACE reads via MiXCR and lists one record per CDR3 protein. In the table there are 450,000 or so distinct CDR3 sequences, 13% to 15% of which are singletons. This same sample was also taken into another study, of yellow fever vaccine responses in identical twins.

The sequencing sample was made of CD4+ T cells sorted from blood. These receptors were taken from a woman younger than 30 in good health.

This clonotype occurred many times. The CDR3 nucleotides are TGCAGCGTTGTCAGAGGGACTCAAGCCTCCGAGCAGTACTTC. Its protein product is CSVVRGTQASEQYF. The chain employs TRBV29-1 and TRBJ2-7; TRBD2 might be the D (6 bases). Trimming took 4 bases from V and 6 from J, leaving 19 bases between them. This CDR3 has 14 residues. Germline assignment: CDR1 SQVTM and CDR2 ANQGSEA.

This clonotype was seen a few times. The rearrangement links TRBV11-2 to TRBJ2-1, with D tentatively TRBD2 (5 bases). Germline lookup yields CDR1 SGHAT and CDR2 FQNNGV. Trimming stripped 8 bases from V and 3 bases from J, with 8 bases between. The CDR3 totals 12 residues. CDR3 residues: CASRSGYNEQFF. The CDR3 nucleotides read TGTGCCAGCCGAAGCGGCTACAATGAGCAGTTCTTC.

This clonotype has a handful of counts. The genes are TRBV5-6 and TRBJ2-5; a possible D gene is TRBD1 (6 bases). This CDR3 is 14 amino acids long. Trimming took 4 bases from V and 3 from J, leaving 13 bases between them. Germline-derived CDR1 and CDR2 are SGHDT and YYEEEE. The CDR3 DNA reads TGTGCCAGCAGCGGTGGGGGCAGTGAAGAGACCCAGTACTTC. It encodes CASSGGGSEETQYF. Drawing the rest from reference TRBV5-6 and TRBJ2-5, the complete variable domain is DAGVTQSPTHLIKTRGQQVTLRCSPKSGHDTVSWYQQALGQGPQFIFQYYEEEERQRGNFPDRFSGHQFPNYSSELNVNALLLGDSALYLCASSGGGSEETQYFGPGTRLLVL.

This chain joins TRBV7-2 and TRBJ2-5; D not resolved. Germline V gene sequence: CDR1 SGHTA, CDR2 FQGNSA. Trimming removed 4 bases from V and 0 bases from J, with 6 bases in between. The length of the CDR3 is 13 residues. CDR3 bases: TGTGCCAGCAGCTCCAGCTACCAAGAGACCCAGTACTTC. It specifies CASSSSYQETQYF.

The rearrangement links TRBV27 to TRBJ2-7, with D tentatively TRBD1 (5 bases). CDR1 is MNHEY, CDR2 SMNVEV, per germline (reference sequence). With 2 bases removed from V and 7 bases from J, the gap between germline ends came to 12 bases. The CDR3 loop spans 13 amino acids. The CDR3 DNA follows: TGTGCCAGCAGTTTAGAACCCAGGGTGGAGCAGTACTTC. It encodes CASSLEPRVEQYF.

This clonotype was counted between two and nine times. The chain uses TRBV10-3 and TRBJ2-7; a weak D match, TRBD1 (6 bases). Germline V gene lookup returns CDR1 ENHRY and CDR2 SYGVKD. Trimming pared 3 bases from V and 4 bases from J, leaving 10 bases between. This CDR3 comprises 13 residues. The CDR3 loop is CAISDLQGYEQYF. DNA for the CDR3: TGTGCCATCAGTGACTTACAGGGTTACGAGCAGTACTTC.

The rearrangement links TRBV5-1 to TRBJ2-3; no clear D gene. In germline, CDR1 is SGHRS, CDR2 YFSETQ. Between the trimmed V and J ends, which lost 0 bases and 4 bases, there was a span of 9 bases. The CDR3 is 14 residues long. The CDR3 reads CASSLARISDTQYF. CDR3 sequence (DNA): TGCGCCAGCAGCTTGGCGCGGATCTCAGATACGCAGTATTTT.

On this clonotype: The junction differs from germline at one of its ends, possibly a read error. The rearrangement uses TRBV7-2 and TRBJ2-1; D unclear. CDR3 size: 14 residues. Germline V gene sequence: CDR1 SGHTA, CDR2 FQGNSA. The DNA for the CDR3 is TGTGCCAGCAGCTTATCGTGGGCCTATAATGAGCAGTTCTTC. Translating gives CASSLSWAYNEQFF.

This clonotype has only a few counts. J is TRBJ2-5 and V is TRBV2; D call uncertain. The CDR3 totals 13 residues. CDR1 and CDR2 from the germline V gene are SNHLY and FYNNEI. Trimming shortened V by 5 bases and J by 1 base, and 8 bases separated the two germline ends. The CDR3 is CASSLKFQETQYF. CDR3 bases: TGTGCCAGCAGTTTAAAGTTCCAAGAGACCCAGTACTTC.

The chain couples TRBV6-1 to TRBJ2-1, with 13 bases aligning to TRBD2. Germline assignment: CDR1 MNHNS and CDR2 SASEGT. Losses at the gene ends were 2 bases for V and 10 bases for J; bases not matched to a gene: 5. The CDR3 is made up of 15 amino acids. This CDR3 is CASSEPGLAGSEQFF. In DNA form, the CDR3 reads TGTGCCAGCAGTGAACCGGGACTAGCGGGGAGCGAGCAGTTCTTC.

The rearrangement links TRBV29-1 to TRBJ2-1; D unresolved. The CDR3 sequence is 14 residues long. The germline V gene encodes CDR1 SQVTM and CDR2 ANQGSEA. Trimming removed 6 bases at V and 0 bases at J, with 12 bases between. CDR3 protein: CSVTLPSSYNEQFF. The CDR3 bases are TGCAGCGTGACCCTACCAAGCTCCTACAATGAGCAGTTCTTC.

This chain joins TRBV6-1 and TRBJ1-1; 7 bases match TRBD1. In germline, CDR1 is MNHNS, CDR2 SASEGT. V lost 6 bases and J lost 10; bases outside the gene matches: 11. The length of the CDR3 is 13 residues. The CDR3 nucleotides are TGTGCCAGCAGCAAACCCGGACAGGAAACAGCTTTCTTT. Translation: CASSKPGQETAFF.

The chain carries TRBV5-6 and TRBJ2-7, with 8 bases aligning to TRBD1. Germline trimming cut 0 bases from V and 3 bases from J; bases unmatched to any gene: 5. The germline V gene has CDR1 SGHDT and CDR2 YYEEEE. There are 15 residues in the CDR3. The CDR3 is CASSLAETGDYEQYF. The CDR3 DNA follows: TGTGCCAGCAGCTTGGCCGAGACAGGGGACTACGAGCAGTACTTC.

This chain joins TRBV20-1 and TRBJ2-7, with 10 nucleotides matching TRBD1. The CDR3 has 14 residues. The germline V gene has CDR1 DFQATT and CDR2 SNEGSKA (reference sequence). V dropped 3 bases and J dropped 2; count of bases not matched to a gene: 4. The CDR3 nucleotides are TGCAGTGCTAGTGGGGACAGGGGTACCTACGAGCAGTACTTC. Protein sequence: CSASGDRGTYEQYF.

This clonotype was found a few times. This rearrangement joins TRBV11-3 to TRBJ2-3, with D uncertain. The V and J ends lost 1 base and 2 bases respectively, with 10 bases between them. The CDR3 contains 15 residues. Germline-derived CDR1 and CDR2 are SGHNT and YENEEA. The CDR3 region has the DNA TGTGCCAGCAGCTTAGGTCTACAGAACACAGATACGCAGTATTTT. Encoded protein: CASSLGLQNTDTQYF.

The rearrangement joins TRBV20-1 to TRBJ2-7, with 7 bases matching TRBD2. The CDR3 spans 15 residues. Trimming at V came to 1 base and at J to 0 bases, leaving 6 bases not matched to a gene. Germline-derived CDR1 and CDR2 are DFQATT and SNEGSKA (reference sequence). The CDR3 here is CSARAPGGSSYEQYF. In DNA, the CDR3 is TGCAGTGCTAGAGCTCCCGGGGGGTCCTCCTACGAGCAGTACTTC.

This clonotype was picked up many times. The CDR3 reads CASGRSGGNEQYF. The CDR3 DNA is TGTGCCAGCGGCAGGTCAGGGGGAAACGAGCAGTACTTC. This chain joins TRBV6-1 and TRBJ2-7; 7 bases fit TRBD1. The length of the CDR3 is 13 residues. V trimming: 8 bases; J trimming: 5 bases; junction bases outside the gene matches: 9. Germline V gene lookup returns CDR1 MNHNS and CDR2 SASEGT.

The V call is TRBV5-1, the J call TRBJ2-7, with TRBD2 identical over 14 bases. CDR1 SGHRS and CDR2 YFSETQ come from the germline V gene. V gave up 0 bases and J gave up 2 bases; unmatched junction bases: 1. This CDR3 has 16 amino acids. The DNA for the CDR3 is TGCGCCAGCAGCTTGGAGGGACTAGCGGGAGCCTACGAGCAGTACTTC. This sequence encodes CASSLEGLAGAYEQYF.

This clonotype was found many times. This rearrangement joins TRBV5-5 to TRBJ2-4; TRBD2 is a possible D gene (6 bases). V was shortened by 2 bases and J by 8 bases, with 20 bases between the two germline ends. The CDR3 is 16 amino acids. Germline V gives CDR1 SGHKS, CDR2 YYEKEE (reference sequence). CDR3 DNA sequence: TGTGCCAGCAGCTTTCTCCGGAGGGGAATTTCGGACATTCAGTACTTC. Its translation is CASSFLRRGISDIQYF.

This clonotype has only a few counts. This rearrangement joins TRBV10-3 to TRBJ2-1; no reliable D call. CDR3 size: 15 residues. The V gene lost 4 bases and the J gene lost 7 bases, with 17 bases spanning the gap. Germline assignment: CDR1 ENHRY and CDR2 SYGVKD. This CDR3 reads CAISAAQVLRNEQFF. The DNA of the CDR3 is TGTGCCATCAGTGCTGCGCAGGTTTTGCGAAATGAGCAGTTCTTC.

This clonotype was recorded only once. The rearrangement uses TRBV15 and TRBJ1-2; 8 bases are shared with TRBD1. V lost 3 bases and J lost 4; bases outside the gene matches: 7. Germline loops: CDR1 LNHNV, CDR2 YYDKDF (reference sequence). This CDR3 spans 15 amino acids. CDR3 region: CATSRSTGAGYGYTF. CDR3 DNA: TGTGCCACCAGCAGGTCGACAGGGGCAGGCTATGGCTACACCTTC.

This clonotype was picked up a small number of times. The V call is TRBV2, the J call TRBJ2-5; D remains unclear. Trimming pared 2 bases from V and 2 bases from J, leaving 9 bases between. Germline V CDR1 and CDR2: SNHLY, FYNNEI. The CDR3 has 14 residues. CDR3 sequence: CASSESIQQETQYF. The CDR3 nucleotides read TGTGCCAGCAGTGAATCCATACAGCAAGAGACCCAGTACTTC.

This clonotype was observed many times. J is TRBJ2-1 and V is TRBV28, with TRBD2 matching 11 bases. Trimming cost V 3 bases and J 4 bases; bases outside gene matches: 5. This CDR3 contains 16 residues. Germline CDR1 MDHEN, CDR2 SYDVKM. CDR3 region: CASSLSSGGAYNEQFF. CDR3 nucleotide sequence: TGTGCCAGCAGTTTGAGTAGCGGGGGGGCTTACAATGAGCAGTTCTTC.

Turning to this clonotype: An end of the junction does not agree with germline; a read error may underlie this. V gene TRBV30 combines with J gene TRBJ2-1; D may be TRBD2 (5 bases). This CDR3 region has 11 residues. Per germline, CDR1 GTSNPN and CDR2 SVGIG (reference sequence). The CDR3 sequence is CACSEGYEQFF. CDR3 nucleotide sequence: TGTGCCTGTAGTGAGGGATATGAGCAGTTCTTC.

The chain recombines TRBV3-1 with TRBJ2-3; D gene uncertain. The CDR3 runs to 18 residues. Germline V gene lookup returns CDR1 LGHDT and CDR2 YNNKEL (reference sequence). Trimming pared 5 bases from V and 2 bases from J, leaving 23 bases between. Written as DNA, the CDR3 is TGTGCCAGCAGCGCGAGAGGCGCCTCCAGAAAGCCCACAGATACGCAGTATTTT. Translated, it gives CASSARGASRKPTDTQYF.